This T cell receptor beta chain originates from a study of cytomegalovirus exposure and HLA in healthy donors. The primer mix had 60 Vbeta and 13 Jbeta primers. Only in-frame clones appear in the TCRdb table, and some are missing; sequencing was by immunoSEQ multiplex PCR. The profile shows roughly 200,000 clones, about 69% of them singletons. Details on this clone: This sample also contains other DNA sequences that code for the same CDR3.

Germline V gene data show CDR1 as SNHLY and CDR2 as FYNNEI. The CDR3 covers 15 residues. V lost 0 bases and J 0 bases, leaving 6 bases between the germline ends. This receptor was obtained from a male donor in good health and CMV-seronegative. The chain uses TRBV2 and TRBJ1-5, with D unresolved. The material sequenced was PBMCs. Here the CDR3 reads CASSEARSSNQPQHF. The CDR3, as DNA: TGTGCCAGCAGTGAAGCGCGAAGTAGCAATCAGCCCCAGCATTTT.